The text below deals with one T cell receptor (beta chain). Its antigen is as yet unknown. CDR3 length equals 14 residues. The ends were cut back, 8 bases at V and 4 bases at J, with 20 bases in the middle. In germline, CDR1 is SQVTM, CDR2 ANQGSEA. The data were obtained in a study of T cell repertoires in cytomegalovirus infection. TCRdb recomputed calls from the reads with MiXCR, one row per CDR3 protein. This sample has around 430,000 distinct CDR3 sequences, with about 39% found just once. Overall study results and limits: Carriers of CMV plus the relevant HLA were identified by cumulative public TCR beta family frequency. HLA-C-restricted TCR beta clonotypes specific for CMV led the ex vivo response.

The chain recombines TRBV29-1 with TRBJ1-2; D may be TRBD1 (6 bases). This receptor was identified in a human donor in good health (CMV status not recorded). Some clones in this sample may be carry-over from other donors' samples. The material was cultured PBMCs, obtained from culture after CMV antigen stimulation. The DNA for the CDR3 is TGCAGCTTAAGGCTAAACAGGGAATTCTATGGCTACACCTTC. Its protein product is CSLRLNREFYGYTF.